This T cell receptor (beta chain) was retrieved from a study of blood T cells in healthy people across ages. Germline V gene data show CDR1 as LNHDA and CDR2 as SQIVND (reference sequence). The V and J ends lost 6 bases and 11 bases, in that order; junction bases with no gene match: 14. The CDR3 runs 14 residues. A J-beta primer mix and a sample-barcoded 5' primer were used in a second PCR of roughly 7 to 12 cycles. TCRdb called the 5' RACE reads again in MiXCR, with one record for every CDR3 protein. The sample includes fewer than 950,000 distinct CDR3 sequences, 40% to 65% of them seen just once. This sequence was found in an elderly man in good health. The sample taken for sequencing was blood. The J gene is TRBJ2-5, the V gene TRBV19, with 8 bases lining up with TRBD2. This chain's CDR3 is CASSDAGTSYEQYF. CDR3 in DNA: TGTGCCAGTAGCGATGCGGGGACTAGTTATGAGCAGTACTTC.